This T cell receptor beta chain derives from a study of T cell responses to AZD1222 COVID-19 vaccine. The germline V gene has CDR1 SGHNT and CDR2 YYREEE (reference sequence). There are 14 residues in the CDR3. The V and J ends lost 1 base and 4 bases respectively, with 11 bases between them. Clones were sequenced by immunoSEQ multiplex PCR, and TCRdb holds only the in-frame ones, with some missing. The sample holds approximately 97,000 clones, 84% seen once. A note on this clone: As yet, its antigen is unknown.

Study conclusions and caveats: Sampling captured repertoires only after the peak T cell response.

This sequence originates from an adult in good health. This specimen consisted of peripheral blood, obtained on day 0 of AZD1222 vaccination. This chain uses TRBV5-4 with TRBJ1-1, with D perhaps matching TRBD1 (6 bases). CDR3 nucleotides: TGTGCCAGCAGCTTGTATGGGGGGCCCACTGAAGCTTTCTTT. Amino acid sequence: CASSLYGGPTEAFF.